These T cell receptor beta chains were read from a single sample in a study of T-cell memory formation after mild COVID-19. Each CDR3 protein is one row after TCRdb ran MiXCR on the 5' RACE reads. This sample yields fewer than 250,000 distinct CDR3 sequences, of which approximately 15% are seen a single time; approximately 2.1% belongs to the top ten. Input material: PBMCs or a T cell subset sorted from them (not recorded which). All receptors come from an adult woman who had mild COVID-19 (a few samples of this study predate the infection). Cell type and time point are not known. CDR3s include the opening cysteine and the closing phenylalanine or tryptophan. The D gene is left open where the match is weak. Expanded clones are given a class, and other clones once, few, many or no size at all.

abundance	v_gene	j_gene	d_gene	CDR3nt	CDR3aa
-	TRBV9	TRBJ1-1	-	TGTGCCAGCAGCACCCTCTCAAACACTGAAGCTTTCTTT	CASSTLSNTEAFF
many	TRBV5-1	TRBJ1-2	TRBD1	TGCGCCAGCAGCTTGGGGGACAGGGATGCTTTCGCTAACTATGGCTACACCTTC	CASSLGDRDAFANYGYTF
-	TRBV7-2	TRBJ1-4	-	TGTGCCAGCAGCTTAGAGGGAGCAACTAATGAAAAACTGTTTTTT	CASSLEGATNEKLFF
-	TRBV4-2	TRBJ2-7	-	TGTGCCAGCAGCCAAGAGGACAAGGTTACCTACGAGCAGTACTTC	CASSQEDKVTYEQYF
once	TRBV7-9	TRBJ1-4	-	TGTGCCAGCAGCCTCCAAGTAACAGAACATAATGAAAAACTGTTTTTT	CASSLQVTEHNEKLFF
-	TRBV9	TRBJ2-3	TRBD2	TGTGCCAGCAGCCTCAGCGGGAGGGACACAGATACGCAGTATTTT	CASSLSGRDTDTQYF
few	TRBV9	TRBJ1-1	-	TGTGCCAGCAGCGGGTACATGGCCACTGAAGCTTTCTTT	CASSGYMATEAFF
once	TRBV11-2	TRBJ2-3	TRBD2	TGTGCCAGCTCCCGGACTAGCAGTTTCACAGATACGCAGTATTTT	CASSRTSSFTDTQYF
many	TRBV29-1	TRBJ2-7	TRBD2	TGCAGCGTCTCCGGGACTAGCGGGCCGACCTACGAGCAGTACTTC	CSVSGTSGPTYEQYF
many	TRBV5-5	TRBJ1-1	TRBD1	TGTGCCAGCAGCCCGACAGGGATTGAAGCTTTCTTT	CASSPTGIEAFF
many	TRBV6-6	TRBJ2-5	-	TGTGCCAGCGGGTACGGGAGGGGGCAGGAGACCCAGTACTTC	CASGYGRGQETQYF
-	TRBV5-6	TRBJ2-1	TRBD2	TGTGCCAGCAGCTCTAGCGGGGGGCCGAGGAATGAGCAGTTCTTC	CASSSSGGPRNEQFF
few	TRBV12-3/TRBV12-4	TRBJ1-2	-	TGTGCCAGCAGTCTCGCCGGGGGCTACACCTTC	CASSLAGGYTF
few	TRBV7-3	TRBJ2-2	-	TGTGCCAGCAGCTCGACGCGGGGTTTCGGGGAGCTGTTTTTT	CASSSTRGFGELFF
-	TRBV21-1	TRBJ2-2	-	TGTGCCAGCAGCAAAGGGCAGGACAGGGGGCTCACCGGGGAGCTGTTTTTT	CASSKGQDRGLTGELFF
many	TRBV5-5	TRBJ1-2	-	TGTGCCAGCAACCCGGATGGGGGTAACTATGGCTACACCTTC	CASNPDGGNYGYTF
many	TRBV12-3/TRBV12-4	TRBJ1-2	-	TGTGCCAGCAGAGCCGGGGGGTATGGCTACACCTTC	CASRAGGYGYTF
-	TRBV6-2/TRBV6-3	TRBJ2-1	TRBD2	TGTGCCAGCAGTGCCCCTCTAGCGGGGGTCTACAATGAGCAGTTCTTC	CASSAPLAGVYNEQFF
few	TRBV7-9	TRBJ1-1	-	TGTGCCAGCAGCTATGCCATGAACACTGAAGCTTTCTTT	CASSYAMNTEAFF
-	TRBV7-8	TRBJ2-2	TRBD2	TGTGCCAGCAGCTTATTAGCGGGGGGCGACACCGGGGAGCTGTTTTTT	CASSLLAGGDTGELFF
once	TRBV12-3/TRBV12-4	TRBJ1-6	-	TGTGCCAGCAGTGGCAGTCCATATAATTCACCCCTCCACTTT	CASSGSPYNSPLHF
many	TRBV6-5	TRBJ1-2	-	TGTGCCAGCAGTTACTCGGGCAGGGGCGAAGGTGGCTACACCTTC	CASSYSGRGEGGYTF
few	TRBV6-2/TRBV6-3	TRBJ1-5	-	TGTGCCAGCAGTTACACGGCCGGAGGACACGCTATAAATCAGCCCCAGCATTTT	CASSYTAGGHAINQPQHF
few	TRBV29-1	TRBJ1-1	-	TGCAGCGGTGGAGGGGGTGTGAACACTGAAGCTTTCTTT	CSGGGGVNTEAFF
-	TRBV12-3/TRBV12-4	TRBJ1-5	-	TGTGCCAGCAACTCGGACCTCGGTCAGCCCCAGCATTTT	CASNSDLGQPQHF
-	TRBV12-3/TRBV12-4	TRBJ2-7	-	TGTGCCAGCACCATGGGTGGGGGAAGCTCCTACGAGCAGTACTTC	CASTMGGGSSYEQYF
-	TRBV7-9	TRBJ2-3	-	TGTGCCAGCAGCTTCCCCGCAGATACGCAGTATTTT	CASSFPADTQYF
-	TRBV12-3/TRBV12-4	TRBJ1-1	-	TGTGCCAGCAGTTTGTTTCGGACAGCTAACACTGAAGCTTTCTTT	CASSLFRTANTEAFF
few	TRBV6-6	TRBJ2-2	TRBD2	TGTGCCAGCAGTTCCAGCGGGAGTGTTTTCTCCGGGGAGCTGTTTTTT	CASSSSGSVFSGELFF
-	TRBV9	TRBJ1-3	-	TGTGCCAGCAGCGTAGGACACCGCTCTGGAAACACCATATATTTT	CASSVGHRSGNTIYF
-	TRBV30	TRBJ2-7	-	TGTGCCTGGAAGATCAGGGGGGCAGGGGAGCAGTACTTC	CAWKIRGAGEQYF
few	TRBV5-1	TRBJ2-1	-	TGCGCCAGCAGCGCTGGGAGTTTACTCGATGAGCAGTTCTTC	CASSAGSLLDEQFF
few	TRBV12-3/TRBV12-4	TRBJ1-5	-	TGTGCCAGCAGTTTAAGGTCGGGGTATCAGCCCCAGCATTTT	CASSLRSGYQPQHF
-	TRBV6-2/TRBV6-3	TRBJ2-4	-	TGTGCCAGCAGTTACACGGAGGGAATCGGAGCCAAAAACATTCAGTACTTC	CASSYTEGIGAKNIQYF
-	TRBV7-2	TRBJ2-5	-	TGTGCCAGCAGCCTAGGGTGGGAGACCCAGTACTTC	CASSLGWETQYF
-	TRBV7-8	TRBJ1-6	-	TGTGCCAGCAGCTTTAAAGGGGTCAATTCACCCCTCCACTTT	CASSFKGVNSPLHF
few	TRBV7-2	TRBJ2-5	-	TGTGCCAGCAGCTTGGACAGCCGAGACCAGTACTTC	CASSLDSRDQYF
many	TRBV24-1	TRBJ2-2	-	TGTGCCACCAGTGATTCCAGGGTATCCGGGGAGCTGTTTTTT	CATSDSRVSGELFF
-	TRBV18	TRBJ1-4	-	TGTGCCAGCTCACCGGGGATAAATGAAAAACTGTTTTTT	CASSPGINEKLFF
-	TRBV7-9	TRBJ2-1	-	TGTGCCAGCAGCTTAGGGGGCGGTGGGGCGAACCAGCAGTTCTTC	CASSLGGGGANQQFF
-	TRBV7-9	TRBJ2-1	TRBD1	TGTGCCAGCGCACCGGGACAGGGCGTTTATCATGAGCAGTTCTTC	CASAPGQGVYHEQFF
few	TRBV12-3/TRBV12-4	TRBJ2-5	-	TGTGCCAGCAGTTTAAGGTCTACGGAAGAGACCCAGTACTTC	CASSLRSTEETQYF
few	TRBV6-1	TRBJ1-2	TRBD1	TGTGCCAGCAGTTCCCAGACAGGGGCGTATGGCTACACCTTC	CASSSQTGAYGYTF